The 4 T cell receptor beta chains below all came from one sample that was sequenced in a study of blood T cell repertoires in COVID-19. Clones were read by immunoSEQ multiplex PCR, and TCRdb kept only the in-frame ones, dropping some. The table records hundreds of thousands of clones, 70% to 90% of them present only once. The sample comprised PBMCs or T cells enriched from blood (not recorded which). The source of these receptors is a woman between 45 and 65 years old in a cohort exposed to, infected with or recovered from COVID-19 (not recorded which).

This sequence joins TRBV19 and TRBJ1-3, with a possible D match to TRBD1 (5 bases). V dropped 5 bases and J dropped 0 bases, with 14 bases sitting between them. Germline loops: CDR1 LNHDA, CDR2 SQIVND (reference sequence). CDR3 length: 16 amino acids. For the CDR3, the DNA is TGTGCCAGTAGTTCGGGAGGGGACCTCTCTGGAAACACCATATATTTT. Residues: CASSSGGDLSGNTIYF.

On this clone: Other DNA variants within this sample encode the same CDR3. V gene TRBV9 combines with J gene TRBJ2-5, with 9 bases that match TRBD1. V lost 1 base, J lost 3 bases, and 7 bases stayed unmatched. Germline loops: CDR1 SGDLS, CDR2 YYNGEE. This CDR3 has 16 residues. CDR3 sequence (DNA): TGTGCCAGCAGCGTACGTCCGGGGACAGGGAAAGAGACCCAGTACTTC. This sequence encodes CASSVRPGTGKETQYF.

The chain employs TRBV7-9 and TRBJ1-2, with D possibly TRBD1 on 6 matching bases. The CDR3 has 14 residues. The germline V gene has CDR1 SEHNR and CDR2 FQNEAQ (reference sequence). V lost 1 base, J lost 4 bases, and 10 bases lay in between. The DNA of the CDR3 is TGTGCCAGCAGCTTAGAAGGGACAAGCTATGGCTACACCTTC. It specifies CASSLEGTSYGYTF.

This chain joins TRBV4-3 and TRBJ2-5; TRBD1 is a possible D gene (5 bases). The V gene's germline CDR1 is LGHNA and CDR2 YSLEER. Trimming cost V 3 bases and J 3 bases, with 11 bases left between them. This CDR3 has 14 residues. As DNA, the CDR3 is TGCGCCAGCAGCCAGAGCAGGGCGGAAGAGACCCAGTACTTC. This encodes CASSQSRAEETQYF.